This record covers a single T cell receptor (beta chain). Its antigen is currently unknown. Using immunoSEQ multiplex PCR, the repertoire was profiled, and TCRdb retains in-frame clones only, with some absent. There are 70,000 to 95,000 clones in the sample; roughly 88% occur only once, and around 0.33% lies in the top ten. Blood draws occurred at baseline, cycle 4 day 1, and cycle 7 day 1. This sample is drawn from a study of OX40 agonist ivuxolimab in advanced cancers. Study-wide points: Expanded clones were, on average, more numerous in CD8+ T cells than in CD4+.

Germline CDR1 is SGHVS and CDR2 is FNYEAQ. With 6 bases removed from V and 7 bases from J, the gap between germline ends came to 16 bases. The CDR3 length is 14 residues. The chain links TRBV7-6 to TRBJ2-1; possibly TRBD1 or TRBD2 for D (6 bases each). The sequenced sample was CD4+ or CD8+ T cells sorted from blood, obtained in a trial of the OX40 agonist ivuxolimab. The TCR sequence derives from an adult with an advanced solid tumor such as melanoma, head and neck, liver or kidney cancer. The CDR3 loop is CASSLYGGLNEQFF. CDR3 DNA: TGTGCCAGCAGTCTTTACGGGGGCCTTAATGAGCAGTTCTTC.